The present TCR beta chain was sequenced within a study of T-cell reconstitution after alpha-beta-depleted transplantation in children. The germline gives CDR1 MDHEN, CDR2 SYDVKM. This CDR3 is 14 amino acids long. The ends were cut back, 2 bases at V and 1 base at J, with 8 bases in the middle. Molecular barcoding with unique molecular identifiers was used for the TCRbeta library. Each CDR3 protein gets one entry after TCRdb re-called the PCR reads with MiXCR. The sample has 450,000 to 500,000 distinct CDR3 sequences, under 15% seen once. The receptor was isolated from a human donor who donated a stem cell graft to a child with combined immunodeficiency. V is TRBV28 and J is TRBJ2-5; D is perhaps TRBD1 (5 bases). The sample in question was PBMCs from the stem cell graft donor, obtained from the stem cell graft. The CDR3 DNA reads TGTGCCAGCAGTTTAATAACAGGCCAAGAGACCCAGTACTTC. It encodes CASSLITGQETQYF. Full variable domain (missing parts from reference TRBV28 and TRBJ2-5): DVKVTQSSRYLVKRTGEKVFLECVQDMDHENMFWYRQDPGLGLRLIYFSYDVKMKEKGDIPEGYSVSREKKERFSLILESASTNQTSMYLCASSLITGQETQYFGPGTRLLVL.